This section outlines one T cell receptor beta chain sequence together with its context. What it binds is unknown. Sample-barcoded 5' priming and a J-beta primer mix drove a second PCR of roughly 6 to 12 cycles. TCRdb re-called the 5' RACE reads with MiXCR, one entry per CDR3 protein. This sample has around 500,000 distinct CDR3 sequences, with around 48% found just once. The data stem from a study of blood T cells in healthy people across ages. Findings and limits, study-wide: PBMCs went unsorted, and a conclusive naive versus antigen-experienced comparison was therefore prevented. Whereas aged donors had fewer naive CD4+ cells, long-lived donors had more of them and higher diversity.

V lost 3 bases, J lost 9 bases, and 9 bases stayed unmatched. Germline V lookup: CDR1 SGHRS, CDR2 YFSETQ. This CDR3 comprises 14 residues. This sequence was found in a man older than 75 in good health. Sample: blood. The chain recombines TRBV5-1 with TRBJ2-7; TRBD1 matches 10 bases. This chain's CDR3 is CASSSAGTGEVQYF. CDR3 DNA: TGCGCCAGCAGCTCGGCCGGGACAGGGGAAGTGCAGTACTTC.